These 20 T cell receptor beta chains share one sample of origin, sequenced in a study of T cells after yellow fever vaccination. In TCRdb, the 5' RACE reads were re-called with MiXCR into one record per CDR3 protein. The table includes about 320,000 distinct CDR3 sequences, about an eighth detected once. The sample in question was CD4+ T cells sorted from PBMCs, obtained 15 days after the yellow fever booster vaccination. These receptors came from a man aged 18 to 30 who received the YFV17D yellow fever vaccine.

This clonotype was counted at least ten times. The V gene is TRBV4-2, the J gene TRBJ2-2; the D gene could be TRBD1 or TRBD2 (5 bases each). CDR1 and CDR2 from the germline V gene are LGHNA and YNFKEQ. The length of the CDR3 is 14 residues. V lost 2 bases and J 4 bases, leaving 8 bases between the germline ends. Here the CDR3 reads CASSQRGATGELFF. CDR3 DNA: TGTGCCAGCAGCCAAAGAGGGGCCACCGGGGAGCTGTTTTTT.

This clonotype was counted a few times. This chain joins TRBV11-2 and TRBJ2-5; the match to TRBD2 covers 8 bases. Germline trimming cut 0 bases from V and 6 bases from J; bases unmatched to any gene: 9. The V gene's germline CDR1 is SGHAT and CDR2 FQNNGV. CDR3 size: 16 residues. The CDR3 protein is CASSLDLRGGRKTQYF. CDR3 coding DNA: TGTGCCAGCAGCTTAGATCTACGGGGGGGCCGAAAGACCCAGTACTTC. The complete variable domain, with remaining parts taken from reference TRBV11-2 and TRBJ2-5, reads EAGVAQSPRYKIIEKRQSVAFWCNPISGHATLYWYQQILGQGPKLLIQFQNNGVVDDSQLPKDRFSAERLKGVDSTLKIQPAKLEDSAVYLCASSLDLRGGRKTQYFGPGTRLLVL.

This clonotype was observed many times. The J gene is TRBJ2-3, the V gene TRBV10-3; no clear D gene. CDR3 length: 13 residues. V lost 7 bases to trimming and J lost 2 bases, with 10 bases between them. The germline gives CDR1 ENHRY, CDR2 SYGVKD. The CDR3 loop reads CAIKSGNTDTQYF. The CDR3 region has the DNA TGTGCCATCAAGAGTGGAAACACAGATACGCAGTATTTT.

The CDR3 loop reads CSASLTSGGNGEQFF. CDR3 nucleotides: TGCAGTGCTAGCCTAACTAGCGGGGGGAATGGTGAGCAGTTCTTC. This chain connects TRBV20-1 to TRBJ2-1; TRBD2 agrees at 12 bases. J gave up 9 bases and V 3 bases, and 9 bases lay outside the gene matches. CDR1 DFQATT and CDR2 SNEGSKA come from the germline V gene (reference sequence). CDR3 size: 15 residues.

The chain links TRBV20-1 to TRBJ2-3; 7 bases align to TRBD1. CDR1 and CDR2 (germline): DFQATT, SNEGSKA (reference sequence). The ends lost 2 bases at V and 1 base at J; junction bases unmatched: 3. CDR3 length equals 14 residues. DNA for the CDR3: TGCAGTGCTAGATTGACAGGGCGCACAGATACGCAGTATTTT. Encoded protein: CSARLTGRTDTQYF.

This clonotype has only a few counts. The chain carries TRBV5-6 and TRBJ1-1; D possibly corresponds to TRBD1 (5 bases). Germline values: CDR1 SGHDT, CDR2 YYEEEE. The CDR3 is 15 residues long. Trimming took 3 bases from V and 1 from J, leaving 13 bases between them. The CDR3 sequence is CASSSRGVRNTEAFF. The CDR3 nucleotides read TGTGCCAGCAGCTCAAGGGGCGTTAGGAACACTGAAGCTTTCTTT.

This sequence joins TRBV28 and TRBJ2-5; D is possibly TRBD2 (5 bases). The CDR3 covers 11 residues. Germline-derived CDR1 and CDR2 are MDHEN and SYDVKM. The V and J ends lost 6 bases and 7 bases respectively, with 9 bases between them. This CDR3 reads CASRAAGTQYF. In DNA form, the CDR3 reads TGTGCCAGCAGGGCGGCGGGGACCCAGTACTTC.

This clonotype was found a few times. This chain uses TRBV6-2 or TRBV6-3 with TRBJ2-5; perhaps TRBD2 as D (7 bases). V gave up 0 bases and J gave up 2 bases, with 16 bases separating them. Germline V gene lookup returns CDR1 MNHEY and CDR2 SVGEGT. The CDR3 consists of 17 residues. CDR3 loop: CASSYSTGGGRQETQYF. The CDR3, as DNA: TGTGCCAGCAGTTACTCGACGGGCGGGGGCAGACAAGAGACCCAGTACTTC.

This clonotype showed up many times. The chain recombines TRBV9 with TRBJ2-7, with D uncertain. CDR1 and CDR2 from the germline V gene are SGDLS and YYNGEE. CDR3 length equals 10 residues. Between the trimmed V and J ends, which lost 6 bases and 7 bases, there was a span of 8 bases. The DNA for the CDR3 is TGTGCCAGCAAGTACTGGGAGCAGTACTTC. Translation: CASKYWEQYF.

This clonotype was observed a handful of times. The chain joins TRBV15 to TRBJ2-5; the D gene is possibly TRBD2 (6 bases). This CDR3 has 14 amino acids. V was pared by 3 bases and J by 2 bases, with 10 bases between. Germline V gives CDR1 LNHNV, CDR2 YYDKDF (reference sequence). The CDR3 coding sequence is TGTGCCACCAGCAGTCTCGGGACTCAAGAGACCCAGTACTTC. This gives the protein CATSSLGTQETQYF.

This chain joins TRBV2 and TRBJ2-3; 8 positions agree with TRBD2. Germline CDR1 reads SNHLY; CDR2 reads FYNNEI. Losses at the gene ends were 6 bases for V and 4 bases for J; bases not matched to a gene: 3. This CDR3 contains 13 residues. DNA of the CDR3: TGTGCCAGCAGGGGACTAGTGGCAGATACGCAGTATTTT. It codes for CASRGLVADTQYF.

This clonotype was seen a handful of times. This chain connects TRBV12-3 or TRBV12-4 to TRBJ2-5, with 8 bases lining up with TRBD1. Germline trimming cut 8 bases from V and 7 bases from J; bases unmatched to any gene: 12. The CDR3 covers 14 residues. The chain's CDR3 is CASVGAGGSGTQYF. The CDR3 DNA reads TGTGCCAGCGTAGGGGCAGGGGGCTCAGGGACCCAGTACTTC.

This clonotype was counted only a few times. J is TRBJ2-3 and V is TRBV11-2; TRBD2 matches at 8 bases. V gave up 8 bases and J gave up 5 bases; unmatched junction bases: 9. Germline V gene sequence: CDR1 SGHAT, CDR2 FQNNGV. CDR3 length: 14 amino acids. The CDR3 sequence is CASQPGGAGDTQYF. In DNA form, the CDR3 reads TGTGCCAGCCAACCCGGGGGGGCCGGAGATACGCAGTATTTT.

There are many counts of this clonotype. The gene calls are TRBV7-6 and TRBJ1-5; D is possibly TRBD1 (5 bases). Germline V gives CDR1 SGHVS, CDR2 FNYEAQ. The CDR3 totals 13 residues. V was clipped by 2 bases and J by 6 bases, with 8 bases between them. The CDR3: CASSLQGSQPQHF. DNA for the CDR3: TGTGCCAGCAGCTTACAGGGCAGTCAGCCCCAGCATTTT.

This clonotype was observed a handful of times. V gene TRBV19 combines with J gene TRBJ2-1, with a possible D match to TRBD2 (5 bases). Trimming removed 7 bases at V and 7 bases at J, with 8 bases between. The CDR3 contains 11 residues. Germline lookup yields CDR1 LNHDA and CDR2 SQIVND (reference sequence). For the CDR3, the DNA is TGTGCCAGTACGCGCGGGAATGAGCAGTTCTTC. Amino acid sequence: CASTRGNEQFF.

The chain uses TRBV18 and TRBJ2-3, with D perhaps matching TRBD2 (6 bases). The CDR3 extends over 15 amino acids. The V end was cut by 3 bases, the J end by 6 bases, with 16 bases between. Germline loops: CDR1 KGHSH, CDR2 LQKENI. CDR3 loop: CASSPGPPGRDTQYF. The CDR3 DNA follows: TGTGCCAGCTCACCTGGACCCCCTGGGAGGGATACGCAGTATTTT.

This clonotype has only a few counts. V and J are TRBV10-3 and TRBJ2-2; 7 bases map to TRBD1. The CDR3 spans 15 residues. Germline assignment: CDR1 ENHRY and CDR2 SYGVKD. Losses at the gene ends were 4 bases for V and 4 bases for J; bases not matched to a gene: 6. CDR3 sequence reads: CAISVADRSTGELFF. The CDR3 DNA reads as TGTGCCATCAGTGTTGCGGACAGGTCCACCGGGGAGCTGTTTTTT.

This clonotype was detected only a few times. This chain joins TRBV12-3 or TRBV12-4 and TRBJ1-5; D not certain. This CDR3 spans 15 amino acids. V gave up 2 bases and J gave up 0 bases, with 8 bases separating them. The CDR3 DNA reads as TGTGCCAGCAGTTTACGATACGCTAGCAATCAGCCCCAGCATTTT. It yields the protein CASSLRYASNQPQHF.

The chain carries TRBV9 and TRBJ2-7, with D possibly matching TRBD2 (6 bases). Trimming pared 0 bases from V and 0 bases from J, leaving 13 bases between. This CDR3 comprises 16 residues. Germline loops: CDR1 SGDLS, CDR2 YYNGEE. CDR3 bases: TGTGCCAGCAGCGTAGAGTCTGGGGGGTCCTCCTACGAGCAGTACTTC. Its translation is CASSVESGGSSYEQYF.

This clonotype has only a few counts. V and J are TRBV7-9 and TRBJ2-5, with TRBD1 as a possible D gene (6 bases). Per the germline V gene, CDR1 is SEHNR and CDR2 is FQNEAQ (reference sequence). The CDR3 extends over 16 amino acids. Trimming cost V 6 bases and J 0 bases, with 17 bases left between them. Here the CDR3 reads CASRKSYRDDQETQYF. CDR3 DNA: TGTGCCAGCAGAAAATCGTACAGGGATGACCAAGAGACCCAGTACTTC.